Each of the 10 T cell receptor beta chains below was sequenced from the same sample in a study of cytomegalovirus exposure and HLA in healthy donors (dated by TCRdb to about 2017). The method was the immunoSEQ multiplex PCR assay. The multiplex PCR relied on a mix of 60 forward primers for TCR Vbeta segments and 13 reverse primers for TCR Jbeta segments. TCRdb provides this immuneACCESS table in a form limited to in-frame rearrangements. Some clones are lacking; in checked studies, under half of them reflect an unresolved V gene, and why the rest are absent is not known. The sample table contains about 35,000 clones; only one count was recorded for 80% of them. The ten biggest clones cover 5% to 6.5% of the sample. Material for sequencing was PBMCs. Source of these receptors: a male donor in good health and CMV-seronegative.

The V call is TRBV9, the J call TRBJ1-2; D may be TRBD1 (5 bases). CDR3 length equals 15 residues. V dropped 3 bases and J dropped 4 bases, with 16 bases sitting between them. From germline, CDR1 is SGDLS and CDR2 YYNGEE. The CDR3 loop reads CASSGAFGGFYGYTF. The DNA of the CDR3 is TGTGCCAGCAGCGGAGCTTTCGGGGGTTTCTATGGCTACACCTTC.

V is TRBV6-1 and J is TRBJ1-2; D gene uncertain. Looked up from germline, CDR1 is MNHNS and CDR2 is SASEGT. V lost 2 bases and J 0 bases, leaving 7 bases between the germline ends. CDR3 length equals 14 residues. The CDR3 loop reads CASSEHSSNYGYTF. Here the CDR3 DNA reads TGTGCCAGCAGTGAACACTCTTCTAACTATGGCTACACCTTC.

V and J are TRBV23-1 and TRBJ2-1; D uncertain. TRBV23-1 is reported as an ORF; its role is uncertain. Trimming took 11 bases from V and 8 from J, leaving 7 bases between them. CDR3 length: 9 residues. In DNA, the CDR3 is TGCGCCCGGTCGGATGAGCAGTTCTTC. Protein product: CARSDEQFF.

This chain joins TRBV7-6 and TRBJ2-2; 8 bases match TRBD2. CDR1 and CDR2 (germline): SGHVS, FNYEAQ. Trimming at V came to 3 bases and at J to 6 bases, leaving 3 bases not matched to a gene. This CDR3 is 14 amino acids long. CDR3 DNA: TGTGCCAGCAGCTTCGGAGCGGGAGCCGGGGAGCTGTTTTTT. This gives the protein CASSFGAGAGELFF.

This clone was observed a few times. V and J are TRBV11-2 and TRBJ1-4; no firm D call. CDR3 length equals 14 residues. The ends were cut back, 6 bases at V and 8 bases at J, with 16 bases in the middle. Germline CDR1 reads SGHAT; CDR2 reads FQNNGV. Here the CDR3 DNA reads TGTGCCAGCAGTCTCAGCGGGAAAGGGGAAAAACTGTTTTTT. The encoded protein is CASSLSGKGEKLFF.

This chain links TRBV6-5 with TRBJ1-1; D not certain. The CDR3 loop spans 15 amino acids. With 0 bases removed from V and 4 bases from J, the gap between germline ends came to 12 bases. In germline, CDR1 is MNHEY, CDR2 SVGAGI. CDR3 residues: CASSYSSGATTEAFF. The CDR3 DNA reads TGTGCCAGCAGTTACTCGTCGGGAGCGACCACTGAAGCTTTCTTT.

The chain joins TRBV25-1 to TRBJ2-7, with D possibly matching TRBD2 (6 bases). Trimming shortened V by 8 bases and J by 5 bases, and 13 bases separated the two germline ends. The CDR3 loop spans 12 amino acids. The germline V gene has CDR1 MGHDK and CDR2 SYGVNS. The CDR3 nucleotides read TGTGCCAGCGGAGCGGCGGGGAACGAGCAGTACTTC. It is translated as CASGAAGNEQYF.

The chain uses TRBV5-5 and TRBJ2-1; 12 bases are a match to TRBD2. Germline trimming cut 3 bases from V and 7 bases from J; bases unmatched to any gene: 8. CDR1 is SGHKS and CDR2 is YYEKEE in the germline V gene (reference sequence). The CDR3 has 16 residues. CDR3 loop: CASSSRATSGRNEQFF. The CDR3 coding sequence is TGTGCCAGCAGCTCGAGGGCGACTAGCGGGAGAAATGAGCAGTTCTTC.

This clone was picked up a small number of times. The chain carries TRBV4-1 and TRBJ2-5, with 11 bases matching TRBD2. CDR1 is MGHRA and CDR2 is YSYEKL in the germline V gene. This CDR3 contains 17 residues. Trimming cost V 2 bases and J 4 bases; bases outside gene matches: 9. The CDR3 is CASSQLSGGGFGETQYF. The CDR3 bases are TGCGCCAGCAGCCAACTTAGCGGGGGGGGTTTTGGAGAGACCCAGTACTTC.

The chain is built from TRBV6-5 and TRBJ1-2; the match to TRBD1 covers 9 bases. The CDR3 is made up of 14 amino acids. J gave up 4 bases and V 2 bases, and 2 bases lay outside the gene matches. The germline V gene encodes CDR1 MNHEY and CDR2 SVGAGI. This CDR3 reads CASSYTDRGYGYTF. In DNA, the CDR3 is TGTGCCAGCAGTTACACGGACAGGGGCTATGGCTACACCTTC.